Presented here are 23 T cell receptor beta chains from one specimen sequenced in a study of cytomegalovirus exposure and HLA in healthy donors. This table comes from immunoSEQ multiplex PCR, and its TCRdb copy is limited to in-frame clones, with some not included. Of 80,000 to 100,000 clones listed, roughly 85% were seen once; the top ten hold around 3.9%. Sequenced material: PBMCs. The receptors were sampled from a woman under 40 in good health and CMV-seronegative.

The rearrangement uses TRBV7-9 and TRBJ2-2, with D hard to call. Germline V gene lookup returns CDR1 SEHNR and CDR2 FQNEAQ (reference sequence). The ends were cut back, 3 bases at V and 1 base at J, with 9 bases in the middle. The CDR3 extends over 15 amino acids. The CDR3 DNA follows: TGTGCCAGCAGCTTGGGCCAGATGAACACCGGGGAGCTGTTTTTT. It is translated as CASSLGQMNTGELFF. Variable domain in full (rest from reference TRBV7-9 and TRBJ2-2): DTGVSQNPRHKITKRGQNVTFRCDPISEHNRLYWYRQTLGQGPEFLTYFQNEAQLEKSRLLSDRFSAERPKGSFSTLEIQRTEQGDSAMYLCASSLGQMNTGELFFGEGSRLTVL.

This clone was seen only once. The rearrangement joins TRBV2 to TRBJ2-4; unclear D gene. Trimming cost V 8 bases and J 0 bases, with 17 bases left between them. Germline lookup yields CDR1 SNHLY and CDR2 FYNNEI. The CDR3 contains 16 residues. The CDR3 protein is CASVPMAALAKNIQYF. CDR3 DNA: TGTGCCAGCGTCCCCATGGCGGCGCTAGCCAAAAACATTCAGTACTTC.

The CDR3 region is CASSPRQVQETQYF. Written as DNA, the CDR3 is TGTGCCAGCAGCCCCAGACAGGTCCAAGAGACCCAGTACTTC. This chain links TRBV7-9 with TRBJ2-5, with TRBD1 as a possible D gene (6 bases). Deletions cut 5 bases from V and 1 base from J, with 11 bases between. The CDR3 is 14 amino acids. From germline, CDR1 is SEHNR and CDR2 FQNEAQ (reference sequence).

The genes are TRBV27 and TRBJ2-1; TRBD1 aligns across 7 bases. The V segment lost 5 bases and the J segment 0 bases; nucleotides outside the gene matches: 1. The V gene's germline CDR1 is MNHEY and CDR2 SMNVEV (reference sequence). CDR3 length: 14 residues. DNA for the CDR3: TGTGCCAGCAGTCCAGGGGGCTCCTACAATGAGCAGTTCTTC. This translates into CASSPGGSYNEQFF.

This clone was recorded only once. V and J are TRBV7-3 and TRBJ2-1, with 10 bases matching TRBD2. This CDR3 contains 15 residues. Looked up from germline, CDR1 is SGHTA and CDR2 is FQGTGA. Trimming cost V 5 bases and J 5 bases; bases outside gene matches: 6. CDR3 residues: CASSQAGGNHNEQFF. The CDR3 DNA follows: TGTGCCAGCAGCCAAGCGGGGGGGAACCACAATGAGCAGTTCTTC.

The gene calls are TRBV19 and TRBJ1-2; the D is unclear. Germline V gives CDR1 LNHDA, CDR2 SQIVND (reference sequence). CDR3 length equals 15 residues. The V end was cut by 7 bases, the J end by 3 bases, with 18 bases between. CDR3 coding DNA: TGTGCCAGTAACCCGTTCGTTGCGGGTGACTATGGCTACACCTTC. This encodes CASNPFVAGDYGYTF.

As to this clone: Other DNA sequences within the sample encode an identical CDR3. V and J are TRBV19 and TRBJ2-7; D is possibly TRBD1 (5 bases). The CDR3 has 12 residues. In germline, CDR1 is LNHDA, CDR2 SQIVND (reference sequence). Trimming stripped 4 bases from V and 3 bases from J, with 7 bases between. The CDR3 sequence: CASSSQGYEQYF. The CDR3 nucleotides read TGTGCCAGTAGTAGTCAGGGCTACGAGCAGTACTTC. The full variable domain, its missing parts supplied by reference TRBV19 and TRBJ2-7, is DGGITQSPKYLFRKEGQNVTLSCEQNLNHDAMYWYRQDPGQGLRLIYYSQIVNDFQKGDIAEGYSVSREKKESFPLTVTSAQKNPTAFYLCASSSQGYEQYFGPGTRLTVT.

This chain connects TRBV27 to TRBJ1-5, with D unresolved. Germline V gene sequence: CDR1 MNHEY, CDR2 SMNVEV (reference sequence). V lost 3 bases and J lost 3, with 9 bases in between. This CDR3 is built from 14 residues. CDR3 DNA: TGTGCCAGCAGTTTTAGAGGGTCCAATCAGCCCCAGCATTTT. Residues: CASSFRGSNQPQHF.

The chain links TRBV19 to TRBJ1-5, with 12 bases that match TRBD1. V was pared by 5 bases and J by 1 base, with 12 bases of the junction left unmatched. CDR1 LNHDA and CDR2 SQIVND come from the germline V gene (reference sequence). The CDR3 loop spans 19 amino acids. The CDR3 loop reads CASSSLSGTGGRSNQPQHF. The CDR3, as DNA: TGTGCCAGTAGTTCACTCTCCGGGACAGGGGGCCGGAGCAATCAGCCCCAGCATTTT.

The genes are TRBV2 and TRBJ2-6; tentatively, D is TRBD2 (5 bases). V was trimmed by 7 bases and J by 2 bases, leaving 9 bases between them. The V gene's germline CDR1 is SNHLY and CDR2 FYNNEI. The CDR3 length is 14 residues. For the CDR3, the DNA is TGTGCCAGCACGGGGTTTACTGGGGCCAACGTCCTGACTTTC. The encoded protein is CASTGFTGANVLTF.

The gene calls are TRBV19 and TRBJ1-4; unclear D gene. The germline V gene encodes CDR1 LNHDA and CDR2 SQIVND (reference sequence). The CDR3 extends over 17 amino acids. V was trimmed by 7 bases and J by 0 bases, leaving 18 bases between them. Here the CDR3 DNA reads TGTGCCAGTACCTTCACGAGACTGCAAGCAACTAATGAAAAACTGTTTTTT. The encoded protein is CASTFTRLQATNEKLFF.

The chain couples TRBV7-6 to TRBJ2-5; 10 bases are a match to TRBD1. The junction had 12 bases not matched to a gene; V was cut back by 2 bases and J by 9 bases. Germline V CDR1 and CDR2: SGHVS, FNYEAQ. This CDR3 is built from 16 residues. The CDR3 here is CASSLQSGTGENAQYF. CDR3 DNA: TGTGCCAGCAGCTTACAATCCGGGACAGGGGAAAATGCCCAGTACTTC.

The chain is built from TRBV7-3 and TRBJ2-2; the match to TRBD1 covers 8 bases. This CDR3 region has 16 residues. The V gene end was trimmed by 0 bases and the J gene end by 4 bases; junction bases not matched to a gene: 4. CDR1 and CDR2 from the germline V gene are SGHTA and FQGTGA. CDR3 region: CASSLTGTGLTGELFF. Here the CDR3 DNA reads TGTGCCAGCAGCTTAACCGGGACAGGCCTCACCGGGGAGCTGTTTTTT.

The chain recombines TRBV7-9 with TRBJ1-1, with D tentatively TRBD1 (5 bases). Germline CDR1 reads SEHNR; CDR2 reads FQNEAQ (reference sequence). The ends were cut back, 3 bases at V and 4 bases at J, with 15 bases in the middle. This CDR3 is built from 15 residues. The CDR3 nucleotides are TGTGCCAGCAGCTTGATGGGGCGGAGGGGCACTGAAGCTTTCTTT. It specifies CASSLMGRRGTEAFF.

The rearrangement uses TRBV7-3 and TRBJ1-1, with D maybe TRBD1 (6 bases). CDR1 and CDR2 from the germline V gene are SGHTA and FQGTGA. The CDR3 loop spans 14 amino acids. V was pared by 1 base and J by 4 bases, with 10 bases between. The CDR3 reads CASSLSTQGTEAFF. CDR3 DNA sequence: TGTGCCAGCAGCTTAAGTACACAGGGCACTGAAGCTTTCTTT.

CDR3 in amino acids: CASSIPRVPYEQYF. Here the CDR3 DNA reads TGTGCCAGTAGTATTCCCAGGGTTCCCTACGAGCAGTACTTC. The chain uses TRBV19 and TRBJ2-7; D might be TRBD1 (5 bases). The V gene lost 3 bases and the J gene lost 2 bases, with 11 bases spanning the gap. Germline loops: CDR1 LNHDA, CDR2 SQIVND (reference sequence). The length of the CDR3 is 14 residues.

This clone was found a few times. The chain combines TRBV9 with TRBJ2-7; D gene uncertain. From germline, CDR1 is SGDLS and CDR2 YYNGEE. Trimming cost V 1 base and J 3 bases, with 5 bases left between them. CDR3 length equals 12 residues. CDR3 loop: CASSVNSYEQYF. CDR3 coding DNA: TGTGCCAGCAGCGTAAACAGCTACGAGCAGTACTTC.

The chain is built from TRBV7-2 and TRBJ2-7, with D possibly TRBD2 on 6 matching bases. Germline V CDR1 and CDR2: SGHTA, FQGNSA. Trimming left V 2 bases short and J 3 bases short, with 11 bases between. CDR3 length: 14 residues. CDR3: CASSLSGGNYEQYF. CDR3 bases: TGTGCCAGCAGCTTATCAGGAGGGAACTACGAGCAGTACTTC.

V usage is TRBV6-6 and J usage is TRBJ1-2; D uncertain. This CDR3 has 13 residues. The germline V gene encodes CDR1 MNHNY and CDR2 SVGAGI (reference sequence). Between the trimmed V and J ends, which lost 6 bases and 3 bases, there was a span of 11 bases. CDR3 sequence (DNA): TGTGCCAGCAGCAAACCGGGAGACTATGGCTACACCTTC. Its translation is CASSKPGDYGYTF.

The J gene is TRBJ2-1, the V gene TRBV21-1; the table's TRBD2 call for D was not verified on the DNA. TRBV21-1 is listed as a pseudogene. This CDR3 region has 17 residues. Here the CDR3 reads CASTQEGAASTYNEQFF. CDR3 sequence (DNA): TGTGCCAGCACCCAAGAGGGAGCTGCGTCGACCTACAATGAGCAGTTCTTC.

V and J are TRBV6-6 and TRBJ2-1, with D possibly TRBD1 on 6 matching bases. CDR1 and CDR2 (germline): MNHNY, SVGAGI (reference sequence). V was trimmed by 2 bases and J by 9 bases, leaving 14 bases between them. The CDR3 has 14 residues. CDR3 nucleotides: TGTGCCAGCAGTTACATACAGGGTAGAAGTGAGCAGTTCTTC. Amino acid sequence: CASSYIQGRSEQFF.

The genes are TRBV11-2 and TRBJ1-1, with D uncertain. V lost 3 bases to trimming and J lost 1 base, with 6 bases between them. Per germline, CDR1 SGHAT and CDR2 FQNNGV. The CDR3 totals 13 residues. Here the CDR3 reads CASSFLWNTEAFF. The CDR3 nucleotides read TGTGCCAGCAGCTTCCTTTGGAACACTGAAGCTTTCTTT.

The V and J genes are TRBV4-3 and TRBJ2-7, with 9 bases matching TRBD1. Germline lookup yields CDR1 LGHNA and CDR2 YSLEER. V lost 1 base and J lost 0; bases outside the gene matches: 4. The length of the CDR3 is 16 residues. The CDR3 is CASSQGTGGPSYEQYF. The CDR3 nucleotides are TGCGCCAGCAGCCAAGGCACAGGGGGCCCCTCCTACGAGCAGTACTTC.